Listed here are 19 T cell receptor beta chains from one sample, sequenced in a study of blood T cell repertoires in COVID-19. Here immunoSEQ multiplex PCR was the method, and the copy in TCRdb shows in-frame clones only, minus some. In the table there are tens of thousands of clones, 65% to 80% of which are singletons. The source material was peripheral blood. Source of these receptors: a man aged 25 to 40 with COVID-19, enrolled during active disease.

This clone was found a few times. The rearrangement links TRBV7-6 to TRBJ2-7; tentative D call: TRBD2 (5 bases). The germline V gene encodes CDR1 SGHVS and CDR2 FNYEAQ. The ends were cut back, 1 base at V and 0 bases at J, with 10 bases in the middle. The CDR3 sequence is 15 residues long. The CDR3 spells CASSLGHGSSYEQYF. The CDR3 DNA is TGTGCCAGCAGCTTAGGACATGGGAGCTCCTACGAGCAGTACTTC.

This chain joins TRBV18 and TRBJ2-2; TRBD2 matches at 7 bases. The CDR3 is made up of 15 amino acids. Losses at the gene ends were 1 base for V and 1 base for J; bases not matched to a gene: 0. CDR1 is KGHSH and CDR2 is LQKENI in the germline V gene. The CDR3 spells CASSPLAGNTGELFF. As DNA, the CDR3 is TGTGCCAGCTCACCACTAGCGGGGAACACCGGGGAGCTGTTTTTT.

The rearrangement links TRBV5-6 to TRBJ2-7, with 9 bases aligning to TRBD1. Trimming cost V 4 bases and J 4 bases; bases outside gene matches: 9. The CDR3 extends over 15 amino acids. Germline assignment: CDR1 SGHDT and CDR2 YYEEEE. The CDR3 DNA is TGTGCCAGCAGCCCAAATACAGGGGGCCTGTACGAGCAGTACTTC. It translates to CASSPNTGGLYEQYF.

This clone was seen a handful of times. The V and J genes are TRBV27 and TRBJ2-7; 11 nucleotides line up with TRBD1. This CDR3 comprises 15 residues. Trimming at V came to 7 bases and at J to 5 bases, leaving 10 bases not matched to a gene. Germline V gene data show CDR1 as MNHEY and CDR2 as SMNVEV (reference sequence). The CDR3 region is CASNKRGQGVHEQYF. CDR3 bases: TGTGCCAGCAACAAAAGGGGACAGGGGGTCCACGAGCAGTACTTC.

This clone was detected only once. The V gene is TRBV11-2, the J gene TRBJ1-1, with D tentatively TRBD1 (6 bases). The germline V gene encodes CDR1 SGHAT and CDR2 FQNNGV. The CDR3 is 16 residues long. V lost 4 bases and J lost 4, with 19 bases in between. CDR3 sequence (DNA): TGTGCCAGCAGCTCATTCTTTGGGGGCGCGGGCACTGAAGCTTTCTTT. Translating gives CASSSFFGGAGTEAFF.

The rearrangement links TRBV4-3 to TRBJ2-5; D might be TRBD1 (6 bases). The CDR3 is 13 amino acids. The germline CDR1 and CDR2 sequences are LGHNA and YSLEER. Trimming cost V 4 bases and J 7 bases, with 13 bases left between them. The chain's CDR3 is CASSRDTGRTQYF. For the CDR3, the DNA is TGCGCCAGCAGCCGGGATACAGGGAGGACCCAGTACTTC.

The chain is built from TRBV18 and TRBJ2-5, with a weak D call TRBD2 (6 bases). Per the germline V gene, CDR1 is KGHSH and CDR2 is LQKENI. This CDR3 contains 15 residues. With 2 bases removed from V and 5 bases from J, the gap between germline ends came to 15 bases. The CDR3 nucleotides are TGTGCCAGCTCACCATCCTCGGGAGTGGGCGAGACCCAGTACTTC. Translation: CASSPSSGVGETQYF.

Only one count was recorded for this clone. The CDR3 is CASSFDRTNEKLFF. The CDR3 DNA reads as TGTGCCAGCAGTTTTGACAGAACTAATGAAAAACTGTTTTTT. The V call is TRBV28, the J call TRBJ1-4; D perhaps matches TRBD1 (5 bases). CDR3 length equals 14 residues. The germline V gene has CDR1 MDHEN and CDR2 SYDVKM. Between the trimmed V and J ends, which lost 3 bases and 1 base, there was a span of 6 bases.

The CDR3 region is CASSLEGAWNEQYF. The CDR3 region has the DNA TGTGCCAGCAGCTTGGAGGGGGCATGGAACGAGCAGTACTTC. V gene TRBV5-6 combines with J gene TRBJ2-7, with 7 nucleotides matching TRBD1. CDR1 and CDR2 (germline): SGHDT, YYEEEE. The CDR3 totals 14 residues. Trimming removed 0 bases from V and 5 bases from J; junction bases left unmatched: 5.

The CDR3 is CASSPRTGAGNTIYF. The CDR3 DNA reads as TGTGCCAGCAGCCCTAGGACAGGGGCTGGAAACACCATATATTTT. The chain recombines TRBV14 with TRBJ1-3; TRBD1 aligns across 9 bases. This CDR3 comprises 15 residues. The germline CDR1 and CDR2 sequences are SGHDN and FVKESK. With V trimmed by 4 bases and J by 2 bases, 3 bases remained unmatched.

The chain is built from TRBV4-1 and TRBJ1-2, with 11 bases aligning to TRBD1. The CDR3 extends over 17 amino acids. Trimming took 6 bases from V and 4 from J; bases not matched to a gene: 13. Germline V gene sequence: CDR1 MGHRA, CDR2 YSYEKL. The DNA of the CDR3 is TGCGCCAGCAGACCGTACGGGACAGGGGGTGTTGGCTATGGCTACACCTTC. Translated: CASRPYGTGGVGYGYTF.

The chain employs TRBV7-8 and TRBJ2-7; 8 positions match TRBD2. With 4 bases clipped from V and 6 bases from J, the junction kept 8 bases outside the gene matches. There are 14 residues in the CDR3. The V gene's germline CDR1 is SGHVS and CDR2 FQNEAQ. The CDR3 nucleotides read TGTGCCAGCAGCTCGGGAGGGCCAATCGGCGAGCAGTACTTC. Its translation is CASSSGGPIGEQYF.

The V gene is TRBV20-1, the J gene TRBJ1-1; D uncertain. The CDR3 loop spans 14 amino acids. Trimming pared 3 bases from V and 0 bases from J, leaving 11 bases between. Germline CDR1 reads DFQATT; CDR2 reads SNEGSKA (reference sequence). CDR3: CSASIVGMNTEAFF. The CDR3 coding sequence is TGCAGTGCTAGTATAGTCGGGATGAACACTGAAGCTTTCTTT.

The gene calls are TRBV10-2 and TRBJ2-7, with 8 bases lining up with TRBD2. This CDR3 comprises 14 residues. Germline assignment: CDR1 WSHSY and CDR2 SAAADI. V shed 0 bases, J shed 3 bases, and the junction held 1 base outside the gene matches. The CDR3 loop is CASSESLAGYEQYF. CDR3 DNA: TGCGCCAGCAGTGAGTCCCTAGCGGGCTACGAGCAGTACTTC.

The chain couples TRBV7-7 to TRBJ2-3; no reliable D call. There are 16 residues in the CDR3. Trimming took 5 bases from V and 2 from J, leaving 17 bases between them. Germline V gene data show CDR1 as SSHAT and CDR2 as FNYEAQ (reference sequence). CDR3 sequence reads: CASSPPTPLTTDTQYF. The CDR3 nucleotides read TGTGCCAGCAGCCCCCCGACACCGCTAACCACAGATACGCAGTATTTT. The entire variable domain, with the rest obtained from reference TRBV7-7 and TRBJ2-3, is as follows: GAGVSQSPRYKVTKRGQDVTLRCDPISSHATLYWYQQALGQGPEFLTYFNYEAQPDKSGLPSDRFSAERPEGSISTLTIQRTEQRDSAMYRCASSPPTPLTTDTQYFGPGTRLTVL.

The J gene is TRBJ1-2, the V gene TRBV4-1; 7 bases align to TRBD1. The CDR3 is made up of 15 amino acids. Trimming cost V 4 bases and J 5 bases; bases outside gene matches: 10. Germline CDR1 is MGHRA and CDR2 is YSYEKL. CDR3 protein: CASSPDRIPLYGYTF. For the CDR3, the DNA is TGCGCCAGCAGCCCGGACAGGATACCGTTATATGGCTACACCTTC.

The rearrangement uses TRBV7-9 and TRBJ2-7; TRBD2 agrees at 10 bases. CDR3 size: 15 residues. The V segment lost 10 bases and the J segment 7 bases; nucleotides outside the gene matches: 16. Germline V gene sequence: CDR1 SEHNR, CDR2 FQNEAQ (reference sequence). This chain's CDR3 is CATGGQAGGPEEQYF. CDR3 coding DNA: TGTGCCACTGGGGGACAAGCGGGAGGGCCTGAAGAGCAGTACTTC.

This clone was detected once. CDR3 coding DNA: TGTGCCAGCAGCCCCTGGGGCGGATCGGGTAATGAGCAGTTCTTC. It codes for CASSPWGGSGNEQFF. The chain is built from TRBV7-3 and TRBJ2-1, with D perhaps TRBD1 (5 bases). V shed 5 bases and J shed 7 bases, with 18 bases lying between them. This CDR3 is 15 amino acids long. CDR1 SGHTA and CDR2 FQGTGA come from the germline V gene. The complete variable domain, with remaining parts taken from reference TRBV7-3 and TRBJ2-1, reads GAGVSQTPSNKVTEKGKYVELRCDPISGHTALYWYRQSLGQGPEFLIYFQGTGAADDSGLPNDRFFAVRPEGSVSTLKIQRTERGDSAVYLCASSPWGGSGNEQFFGPGTRLTVL.

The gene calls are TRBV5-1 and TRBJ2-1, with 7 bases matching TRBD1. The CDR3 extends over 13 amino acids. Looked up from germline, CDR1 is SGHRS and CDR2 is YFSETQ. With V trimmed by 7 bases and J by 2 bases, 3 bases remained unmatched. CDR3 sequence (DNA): TGCGCCAGCGCGACAGGGACCTACAATGAGCAGTTCTTC. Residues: CASATGTYNEQFF.